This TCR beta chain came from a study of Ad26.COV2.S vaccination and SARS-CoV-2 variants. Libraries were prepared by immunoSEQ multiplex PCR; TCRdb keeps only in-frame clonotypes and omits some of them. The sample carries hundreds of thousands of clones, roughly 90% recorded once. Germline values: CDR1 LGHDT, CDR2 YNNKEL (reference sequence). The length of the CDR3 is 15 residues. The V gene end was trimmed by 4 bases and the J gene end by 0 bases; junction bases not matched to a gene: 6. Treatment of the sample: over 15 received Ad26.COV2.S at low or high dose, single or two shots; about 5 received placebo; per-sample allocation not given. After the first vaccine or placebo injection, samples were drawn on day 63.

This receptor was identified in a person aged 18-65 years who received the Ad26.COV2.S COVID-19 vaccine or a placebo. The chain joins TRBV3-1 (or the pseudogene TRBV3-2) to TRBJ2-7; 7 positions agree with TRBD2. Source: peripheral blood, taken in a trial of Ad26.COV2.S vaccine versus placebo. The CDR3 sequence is CASSPLAEGSYEQYF. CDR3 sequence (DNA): TGTGCCAGCAGCCCCCTAGCGGAAGGCTCCTACGAGCAGTACTTC.